Listed here are 22 T cell receptor beta chains from one sample, sequenced in a study of blood T cell repertoires in COVID-19. Assay used: immunoSEQ multiplex PCR; TCRdb lists only in-frame clones, some missing. Seen here are about 130,000 clones, more than 80% observed once, and the top ten hold more than 9%. Sample: peripheral blood. The receptors were gathered from a woman aged 55-69 years with acute or convalescent COVID-19.

The chain links TRBV7-8 to TRBJ2-5; weak D call: TRBD2 (6 bases). The V gene lost 1 base and the J gene lost 7 bases, with 16 bases spanning the gap. There are 15 residues in the CDR3. Looked up from germline, CDR1 is SGHVS and CDR2 is FQNEAQ. The CDR3 DNA sequence: TGTGCCAGCAGCTTAGGGGACTCCCGCCTTTGGACCCAGTACTTC. Translation gives CASSLGDSRLWTQYF.

This clone was counted between two and nine times. CDR3 DNA sequence: TGCGCCTCCGGCGTCAGGGAAACGACTGAAGCTTTCTTT. Translating gives CASGVRETTEAFF. The chain uses TRBV4-1 and TRBJ1-1; TRBD1 might be the D (5 bases). This CDR3 contains 13 residues. V lost 11 bases and J 5 bases, leaving 18 bases between the germline ends. Germline V CDR1 and CDR2: MGHRA, YSYEKL.

V and J are TRBV19 and TRBJ1-5; 9 bases fit TRBD1. The J segment lost 5 bases and the V segment lost 9 bases, leaving 5 bases of the junction unmatched. The germline CDR1 and CDR2 sequences are LNHDA and SQIVND (reference sequence). This CDR3 is built from 13 residues. CDR3 sequence (DNA): TGTGCCAGCCGGGACAGGGCTTATCAGCCCCAGCATTTT. Translated: CASRDRAYQPQHF.

The chain carries TRBV20-1 and TRBJ1-2; D is unresolved. This CDR3 spans 13 amino acids. Germline CDR1 reads DFQATT; CDR2 reads SNEGSKA (reference sequence). Trimming shortened V by 3 bases and J by 0 bases, and 8 bases separated the two germline ends. The CDR3 nucleotides are TGCAGTGCTAGTAGACTCCCTAACTATGGCTACACCTTC. It yields the protein CSASRLPNYGYTF.

The chain has TRBV12-3 or TRBV12-4 and TRBJ1-6, with D possibly matching TRBD1 (5 bases). Deletions cut 9 bases from V and 5 bases from J, with 8 bases between. The CDR3 is made up of 12 amino acids. CDR3 in amino acids: CASQGNNSPLHF. In nucleotides, the CDR3 is TGTGCCAGTCAGGGCAATAATTCACCCCTCCACTTT.

The V call is TRBV6-1, the J call TRBJ1-1; D is possibly TRBD1 (6 bases). The germline V and J ends were trimmed by 2 bases and 4 bases, with 14 bases remaining between them. The CDR3 runs 15 residues. Germline CDR1 and CDR2: MNHNS and SASEGT. The CDR3 coding sequence is TGTGCCAGCAGTGAATTGGGGGCCGAGAGCACTGAAGCTTTCTTT. This translates into CASSELGAESTEAFF.

V and J are TRBV7-9 and TRBJ1-1; possibly TRBD1 for D (5 bases). Germline CDR1 is SEHNR and CDR2 is FQNEAQ (reference sequence). V lost 7 bases and J lost 5, with 14 bases in between. This CDR3 has 13 amino acids. The CDR3 loop reads CASKEGMGTEAFF. DNA for the CDR3: TGTGCCAGCAAGGAGGGGATGGGAACTGAAGCTTTCTTT.

The V gene is TRBV6-5, the J gene TRBJ1-1; D not resolved. Trimming pared 8 bases from V and 3 bases from J, leaving 19 bases between. The CDR3 is 15 amino acids. Germline CDR1 is MNHEY and CDR2 is SVGAGI. As DNA, the CDR3 is TGTGCCAGCGATAGGAGGCCTTTGTGGGACACTGAAGCTTTCTTT. This gives the protein CASDRRPLWDTEAFF.

The CDR3 DNA follows: TGTGCCAGCTCACCTGCGAGCCGACCTCGGGGTGGCTACACCTTC. It is translated as CASSPASRPRGGYTF. The rearrangement links TRBV18 to TRBJ1-2; D gene unclear. Germline V gene data show CDR1 as KGHSH and CDR2 as LQKENI. Trimming took off 3 bases at V and 7 bases at J, with 18 bases between the two ends. This CDR3 region has 15 residues.

The V gene is TRBV19, the J gene TRBJ1-5, with TRBD1 identical over 7 bases. Trimming took 5 bases from V and 6 from J; bases not matched to a gene: 7. The germline V gene encodes CDR1 LNHDA and CDR2 SQIVND (reference sequence). This CDR3 has 14 residues. CDR3 in amino acids: CASSVTGARQPQHF. The CDR3 nucleotides are TGTGCCAGTAGTGTAACAGGGGCCCGTCAGCCCCAGCATTTT. The whole variable domain, remainder taken from reference TRBV19 and TRBJ1-5, is DGGITQSPKYLFRKEGQNVTLSCEQNLNHDAMYWYRQDPGQGLRLIYYSQIVNDFQKGDIAEGYSVSREKKESFPLTVTSAQKNPTAFYLCASSVTGARQPQHFGDGTRLSIL.

The genes are TRBV19 and TRBJ1-5; 11 bases fit TRBD1. The ends lost 5 bases at V and 7 bases at J; junction bases unmatched: 7. The CDR3 runs to 15 residues. CDR1 is LNHDA and CDR2 is SQIVND in the germline V gene (reference sequence). The CDR3: CASSEGQGGGQPQHF. CDR3 in DNA: TGTGCCAGTAGTGAGGGACAGGGGGGCGGCCAGCCCCAGCATTTT.

This chain links TRBV9 with TRBJ2-1, with 8 bases aligning to TRBD1. V lost 0 bases and J lost 5; bases outside the gene matches: 4. Germline-derived CDR1 and CDR2 are SGDLS and YYNGEE. The CDR3 covers 15 residues. This CDR3 is CASSVGQGRHNEQFF. DNA for the CDR3: TGTGCCAGCAGCGTAGGACAGGGGCGGCACAATGAGCAGTTCTTC. The variable domain in full, with the rest retrieved from reference TRBV9 and TRBJ2-1, is DSGVTQTPKHLITATGQRVTLRCSPRSGDLSVYWYQQSLDQGLQFLIQYYNGEERAKGNILERFSAQQFPDLHSELNLSSLELGDSALYFCASSVGQGRHNEQFFGPGTRLTVL.

This clone was counted a single time. The V gene is TRBV2, the J gene TRBJ1-1; unclear D gene. V lost 8 bases, J lost 8 bases, and 9 bases lay in between. The V gene's germline CDR1 is SNHLY and CDR2 FYNNEI. The CDR3 runs 10 residues. The DNA of the CDR3 is TGTGCCAGCCGGAGGCTGGAAGCTTTCTTT. Translation gives CASRRLEAFF. Combining the CDR3 with reference TRBV2 and TRBJ1-1 gives the whole variable domain EPEVTQTPSHQVTQMGQEVILRCVPISNHLYFYWYRQILGQKVEFLVSFYNNEISEKSEIFDDQFSVERPDGSNFTLKIRSTKLEDSAMYFCASRRLEAFFGQGTRLTVV.

The chain employs TRBV2 and TRBJ2-3, with 11 bases matching TRBD1. Germline lookup yields CDR1 SNHLY and CDR2 FYNNEI. This CDR3 is built from 19 residues. The V and J ends lost 6 bases and 2 bases, in that order; junction bases with no gene match: 16. CDR3 in amino acids: CASSLDSGTGGRFTDTQYF. DNA for the CDR3: TGTGCCAGCAGCCTGGATTCCGGGACAGGGGGGAGGTTCACAGATACGCAGTATTTT.

On this clone: Other DNA sequences of this sample code for an identical CDR3. The V call is TRBV3-1 (or the pseudogene TRBV3-2), the J call TRBJ2-3; TRBD1 might be the D (5 bases). V was pared by 3 bases and J by 3 bases, with 13 bases between. The CDR3 loop spans 15 amino acids. In germline, CDR1 is LGHDT, CDR2 YNNKEL (reference sequence). The chain's CDR3 is CASSHRGRWTDTQYF. The DNA of the CDR3 is TGTGCCAGCAGCCATAGGGGCCGATGGACAGATACGCAGTATTTT.

This clone was seen only once. The chain couples TRBV19 to TRBJ1-2, with TRBD1 as a possible D gene (5 bases). The V end was cut by 7 bases, the J end by 6 bases, with 21 bases between. The germline V gene has CDR1 LNHDA and CDR2 SQIVND (reference sequence). The CDR3 spans 15 residues. Here the CDR3 DNA reads TGTGCCAGTACCCTATGGGGCAGTTCTTCAGATGGCTACACCTTC. It specifies CASTLWGSSSDGYTF.

This chain links TRBV7-8 with TRBJ1-3; D uncertain. CDR3 length: 13 residues. Looked up from germline, CDR1 is SGHVS and CDR2 is FQNEAQ. Deletions cut 5 bases from V and 3 bases from J, with 8 bases between. DNA of the CDR3: TGTGCCAGCAGCACTGATCGTGGAAACACCATATATTTT. This translates into CASSTDRGNTIYF.

The V gene is TRBV9, the J gene TRBJ2-3, with D uncertain. Deletions cut 4 bases from V and 4 bases from J, with 13 bases between. This CDR3 comprises 14 residues. Germline V gives CDR1 SGDLS, CDR2 YYNGEE. CDR3 coding DNA: TGTGCCAGCAGCCCTCCGCTAGTCCCAGATACGCAGTATTTT. Protein sequence: CASSPPLVPDTQYF. The full variable domain, in which reference TRBV9 and TRBJ2-3 provide the parts outside the CDR3, is DSGVTQTPKHLITATGQRVTLRCSPRSGDLSVYWYQQSLDQGLQFLIQYYNGEERAKGNILERFSAQQFPDLHSELNLSSLELGDSALYFCASSPPLVPDTQYFGPGTRLTVL.

Regarding this clone: Within the sample, other DNA sequences also encode this same CDR3. The chain links TRBV19 to TRBJ1-1; 8 nucleotides match TRBD1. CDR3 length equals 14 residues. Germline CDR1 reads LNHDA; CDR2 reads SQIVND (reference sequence). The J segment lost 1 base and the V segment lost 5 bases, leaving 3 bases of the junction unmatched. The CDR3 protein is CASSLGQGNTEAFF. In nucleotides, the CDR3 is TGTGCCAGTAGTCTCGGACAGGGGAACACTGAAGCTTTCTTT.

This chain links TRBV19 with TRBJ1-5, with D possibly being TRBD1 (5 bases). Germline V gene sequence: CDR1 LNHDA, CDR2 SQIVND (reference sequence). The CDR3 has 13 amino acids. V was cut by 8 bases and J by 2 bases, with 10 bases left in between. The CDR3 sequence is CASDSIGNQPQHF. Here the CDR3 DNA reads TGTGCCAGTGACAGTATTGGCAATCAGCCCCAGCATTTT.

In this sample, this clone turned up once. This chain uses TRBV5-1 with TRBJ1-1, with D possibly matching TRBD1 (5 bases). Trimming removed 8 bases at V and 9 bases at J, with 17 bases between. CDR3 length: 12 residues. Germline CDR1 reads SGHRS; CDR2 reads YFSETQ. The CDR3 DNA is TGCGCCAGTGGACCCGACAGCGTACAAGCTTTCTTT. Translated: CASGPDSVQAFF.

This clone was detected a few times. This sequence joins TRBV18 and TRBJ1-2; D possibly corresponds to TRBD1 (5 bases). CDR3 length: 17 amino acids. CDR1 is KGHSH and CDR2 is LQKENI in the germline V gene. Deletions cut 3 bases from V and 3 bases from J, with 20 bases between. CDR3 DNA sequence: TGTGCCAGCTCACCGGGGGGGACCGAAATTGAGGACTATGGCTACACCTTC. This codes for CASSPGGTEIEDYGYTF.